One and the same sample provided the 3 T cell receptor beta chains below, sequenced in a study of regulatory T cells in long-lasting Graves disease. Time point denoted: newly diagnosed GD, antithyroid drugs for less than 3 months. Making the TCR library involved RNA that had been extracted from PBMCs. Library construction for TCR beta used iRepertoire HTBI primers and Arm-PCR of CDR3 regions. TCRdb re-called the multiplex PCR reads with MiXCR, one entry per CDR3 protein. The sample contains some 250,000 distinct CDR3 sequences, 18% of which appear only once. The sample was also linked to a second study, of T cells in Graves' hyperthyroidism and ophthalmopathy.

Sequenced material: peripheral blood mononuclear cells (PBMCs), taken at new diagnosis, from a patient treated with antithyroid drugs. The receptor set was obtained from a young woman with Graves disease.

This clonotype was recorded at least ten times. This sequence may be a read error, since a much larger clone differs from it by one base. The chain is built from TRBV28 and TRBJ1-1, with no clear D. Per the germline V gene, CDR1 is MDHEN and CDR2 is SYDVKM. Trimming shortened V by 2 bases and J by 1 base, and 2 bases separated the two germline ends. CDR3 size: 12 residues. The CDR3 DNA follows: TGTGCCAGCAGTTTAAGGAACACTGAAGCTTTCTTT. Translating gives CASSLRNTEAFF.

This clonotype has a handful of counts. This chain joins TRBV29-1 and TRBJ2-3; D is ambiguous. Germline values: CDR1 SQVTM, CDR2 ANQGSEA. The CDR3 consists of 12 residues. V was cut by 3 bases and J by 1 base, with 5 bases left in between. Here the CDR3 reads CSVDWGTDTQYF. The CDR3 DNA reads as TGCAGCGTTGATTGGGGCACAGATACGCAGTATTTT.

There are many counts of this clonotype. CDR3 loop: CASRLRQEVTDTQYF. Here the CDR3 DNA reads TGTGCCAGCAGGCTTCGACAGGAGGTAACAGATACGCAGTATTTT. V is TRBV6-2 or TRBV6-3 and J is TRBJ2-3; the D gene is possibly TRBD1 (6 bases). V lost 6 bases, J lost 3 bases, and 16 bases lay in between. CDR3 length equals 15 residues. Germline V gives CDR1 MNHEY, CDR2 SVGEGT.